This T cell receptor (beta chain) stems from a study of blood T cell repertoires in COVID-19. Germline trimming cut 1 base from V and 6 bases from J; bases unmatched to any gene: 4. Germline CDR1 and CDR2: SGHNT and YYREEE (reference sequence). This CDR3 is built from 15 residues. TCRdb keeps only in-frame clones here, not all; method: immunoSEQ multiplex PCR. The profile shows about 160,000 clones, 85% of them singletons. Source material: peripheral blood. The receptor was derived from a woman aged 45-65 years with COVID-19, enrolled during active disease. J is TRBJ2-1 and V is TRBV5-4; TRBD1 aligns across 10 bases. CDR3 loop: CASSLPGTGVNEQFF. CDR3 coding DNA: TGTGCCAGCAGCTTGCCCGGGACAGGGGTCAATGAGCAGTTCTTC.